The 21 T cell receptor beta chains below were found in one sample sequenced in a study of cytotoxic CD8 clonotypes in ibrutinib-treated CLL. Measured with immunoSEQ multiplex PCR; TCRdb has only the in-frame clones, and not every one. This table has a few hundred thousand clones, over 60% appearing once. The sample here was PBMCs, taken after 36 months of ibrutinib treatment. The receptors stem from a human donor with chronic lymphocytic leukemia.

The sample holds many counts of this clone. Other DNA variants within this sample encode the same CDR3. The chain carries TRBV5-1 and TRBJ2-2; D may be TRBD2 (6 bases). The CDR3 sequence is 14 residues long. Germline values: CDR1 SGHRS, CDR2 YFSETQ. The V and J ends lost 0 bases and 6 bases respectively, with 9 bases between them. CDR3 protein: CASSLDPGAGELFF. The CDR3, as DNA: TGCGCCAGCAGCTTGGACCCGGGGGCCGGGGAGCTGTTTTTT.

This chain connects TRBV18 to TRBJ2-7; D is possibly TRBD2 (5 bases). The CDR3 has 17 amino acids. Germline V gene data show CDR1 as KGHSH and CDR2 as LQKENI. Between the trimmed V and J ends, which lost 6 bases and 0 bases, there was a span of 21 bases. The CDR3 DNA sequence: TGTGCCAGCTCCCCCCTTCCCCCGCAGCGGACCTCCTACGAGCAGTACTTC. This encodes CASSPLPPQRTSYEQYF.

CDR3 protein: CASSKTSTGELFF. CDR3 nucleotides: TGTGCCAGCAGCAAGACAAGCACCGGGGAGCTGTTTTTT. This chain links TRBV9 with TRBJ2-2, with no clear D. V was cut by 4 bases and J by 4 bases, with 8 bases left in between. Germline values: CDR1 SGDLS, CDR2 YYNGEE. This CDR3 contains 13 residues.

The chain recombines TRBV9 with TRBJ2-1; a possible D gene is TRBD2 (6 bases). V shed 0 bases and J shed 9 bases, with 19 bases lying between them. CDR3 size: 16 residues. Looked up from germline, CDR1 is SGDLS and CDR2 is YYNGEE. The chain's CDR3 is CASSVVGTPLYGEQFF. CDR3 DNA sequence: TGTGCCAGCAGCGTAGTTGGGACTCCACTTTATGGTGAGCAGTTCTTC. Full variable domain (remainder filled in from reference TRBV9 and TRBJ2-1): DSGVTQTPKHLITATGQRVTLRCSPRSGDLSVYWYQQSLDQGLQFLIQYYNGEERAKGNILERFSAQQFPDLHSELNLSSLELGDSALYFCASSVVGTPLYGEQFFGPGTRLTVL.

V usage is TRBV28 and J usage is TRBJ1-5, with D tentatively TRBD1 (6 bases). This CDR3 comprises 13 residues. Germline lookup yields CDR1 MDHEN and CDR2 SYDVKM. V was clipped by 7 bases and J by 5 bases, with 12 bases between them. This CDR3 is CASTLTGYQPQHF. In nucleotides, the CDR3 is TGTGCCAGCACCTTGACAGGTTATCAGCCCCAGCATTTT.

V is TRBV18 and J is TRBJ2-7; 11 bases line up with TRBD2. CDR3 length: 14 amino acids. V dropped 4 bases and J dropped 7; count of bases not matched to a gene: 6. Germline V CDR1 and CDR2: KGHSH, LQKENI. Written as DNA, the CDR3 is TGTGCCAGCTCACTACTAGCGGGAGCGAGGGAGCAGTACTTC. This sequence encodes CASSLLAGAREQYF.

CDR3: CASSEAGGQGEKLFF. DNA of the CDR3: TGTGCCAGCAGTGAGGCCGGAGGACAGGGAGAAAAACTGTTTTTT. The rearrangement joins TRBV25-1 to TRBJ1-4; 8 nucleotides align to TRBD1. CDR1 is MGHDK and CDR2 is SYGVNS in the germline V gene. With V trimmed by 3 bases and J by 8 bases, 8 bases remained unmatched. CDR3 length equals 15 residues.

The rearrangement joins TRBV5-6 to TRBJ1-3; D is unclear. Trimming removed 0 bases at V and 3 bases at J, with 4 bases between. From germline, CDR1 is SGHDT and CDR2 YYEEEE. The CDR3 loop spans 13 amino acids. CDR3 coding DNA: TGTGCCAGCAGCTTGGGGAATGGAAACACCATATATTTT. Translating it yields CASSLGNGNTIYF.

Worth noting for this clone: The same CDR3 is also encoded by other DNA sequences in this sample. The chain combines TRBV7-2 with TRBJ1-5; no reliable D call. This CDR3 region has 14 residues. V was cut by 1 base and J by 4 bases, with 8 bases left in between. The germline gives CDR1 SGHTA, CDR2 FQGNSA. The CDR3 loop is CASSLVAANQPQHF. The CDR3, as DNA: TGTGCCAGCAGCTTAGTCGCAGCTAATCAGCCCCAGCATTTT.

The V and J genes are TRBV11-2 and TRBJ2-7, with a weak D call TRBD1 (6 bases). The V gene lost 4 bases and the J gene lost 6 bases, with 16 bases spanning the gap. The length of the CDR3 is 14 residues. Germline V gene sequence: CDR1 SGHAT, CDR2 FQNNGV. The CDR3 nucleotides read TGTGCCAGCAGCTCATCAGGGGTGTTCTCCGAGCAGTACTTC. The encoded protein is CASSSSGVFSEQYF.

This clone was seen a handful of times. This chain joins TRBV7-9 and TRBJ2-1, with no clear D. The length of the CDR3 is 14 residues. Germline V gene lookup returns CDR1 SEHNR and CDR2 FQNEAQ (reference sequence). V was pared by 1 base and J by 10 bases, with 14 bases between. The CDR3 here is CASSLGTQVFEQFF. The CDR3 DNA reads TGTGCCAGCAGCTTAGGGACCCAGGTTTTCGAGCAGTTCTTC.

The chain couples TRBV19 to TRBJ2-7; 8 bases are shared with TRBD1. The CDR3 is made up of 14 amino acids. Germline V gives CDR1 LNHDA, CDR2 SQIVND (reference sequence). J lost 3 bases, V lost 5 bases, and 6 bases had no gene match. CDR3 loop: CASSSGTGRYEQYF. In DNA form, the CDR3 reads TGTGCCAGTAGTTCCGGGACAGGCCGCTACGAGCAGTACTTC.

V is TRBV9 and J is TRBJ1-1, with 8 bases aligning to TRBD1. Germline V gene sequence: CDR1 SGDLS, CDR2 YYNGEE. This CDR3 spans 16 amino acids. The junction had 8 bases not matched to a gene; V was cut back by 4 bases and J by 0 bases. The CDR3 here is CASSPQGAGMNTEAFF. The CDR3, as DNA: TGTGCCAGCAGCCCCCAGGGGGCGGGCATGAACACTGAAGCTTTCTTT.

V and J are TRBV5-4 and TRBJ1-1; D possibly corresponds to TRBD1 (5 bases). CDR3 length: 15 residues. V gave up 0 bases and J gave up 2 bases, with 11 bases separating them. Germline V CDR1 and CDR2: SGHNT, YYREEE (reference sequence). The CDR3 reads CASSLAGALNTEAFF. The CDR3 DNA reads as TGTGCCAGCAGCTTGGCCGGGGCACTTAACACTGAAGCTTTCTTT. The full variable domain, rest sourced from reference TRBV5-4 and TRBJ1-1, is ETGVTQSPTHLIKTRGQQVTLRCSSQSGHNTVSWYQQALGQGPQFIFQYYREEENGRGNFPPRFSGLQFPNYSSELNVNALELDDSALYLCASSLAGALNTEAFFGQGTRLTVV.

The gene calls are TRBV25-1 and TRBJ1-1, with 10 bases identical to TRBD1. The V gene's germline CDR1 is MGHDK and CDR2 SYGVNS. The V and J ends lost 9 bases and 0 bases, in that order; junction bases with no gene match: 16. The length of the CDR3 is 18 residues. The CDR3 reads CASNIWDRGVEMNTEAFF. DNA for the CDR3: TGTGCCAGTAACATTTGGGACAGGGGCGTTGAAATGAACACTGAAGCTTTCTTT. Full variable domain (outside the CDR3, taken from reference TRBV25-1 and TRBJ1-1): EADIYQTPRYLVIGTGKKITLECSQTMGHDKMYWYQQDPGMELHLIHYSYGVNSTEKGDLSSESTVSRIRTEHFPLTLESARPSHTSQYLCASNIWDRGVEMNTEAFFGQGTRLTVV.

CDR3 loop: CASSLAGARGYTF. CDR3 DNA: TGTGCCAGCAGCTTGGCCGGGGCGCGTGGCTACACCTTC. The chain couples TRBV5-4 to TRBJ1-2; weak D call: TRBD1 (5 bases). Germline assignment: CDR1 SGHNT and CDR2 YYREEE (reference sequence). CDR3 length equals 13 residues. Between the trimmed V and J ends, which lost 0 bases and 7 bases, there was a span of 10 bases.

This sequence joins TRBV18 and TRBJ1-1; 8 bases are shared with TRBD1. Germline V gene sequence: CDR1 KGHSH, CDR2 LQKENI. The junction had 9 bases not matched to a gene; V was cut back by 2 bases and J by 1 base. This CDR3 is built from 17 residues. In DNA, the CDR3 is TGTGCCAGCTCACCAACCCAGGGGGCGGTGGGGAACACTGAAGCTTTCTTT. Its protein product is CASSPTQGAVGNTEAFF.

J is TRBJ1-6 and V is TRBV19, with D unresolved. This CDR3 contains 14 residues. Germline values: CDR1 LNHDA, CDR2 SQIVND (reference sequence). V was cut by 9 bases and J by 9 bases, with 18 bases left in between. Here the CDR3 reads CASRREQISSPLHF. The CDR3 nucleotides are TGTGCCAGCAGACGGGAACAAATCTCTTCACCCCTCCACTTT.

This chain connects TRBV15 to TRBJ1-1, with D unclear. Germline CDR1 and CDR2: LNHNV and YYDKDF (reference sequence). Trimming cost V 0 bases and J 8 bases, with 16 bases left between them. This CDR3 is built from 15 residues. CDR3 residues: CATSRDTAARGEAFF. The CDR3 DNA is TGTGCCACCAGCAGAGATACGGCAGCAAGAGGGGAAGCTTTCTTT.

The V gene is TRBV2, the J gene TRBJ2-3, with D maybe TRBD1 (5 bases). This CDR3 has 15 amino acids. The V gene's germline CDR1 is SNHLY and CDR2 FYNNEI. Deletions cut 8 bases from V and 2 bases from J, with 17 bases between. CDR3 nucleotide sequence: TGTGCCAGCTTCCGACTGGGGCTGAACACAGATACGCAGTATTTT. It yields the protein CASFRLGLNTDTQYF.

J is TRBJ2-2 and V is TRBV7-8, with TRBD1 matching 9 bases. The CDR3 totals 17 residues. V shed 4 bases, J shed 4 bases, and the junction held 10 bases outside the gene matches. Germline-derived CDR1 and CDR2 are SGHVS and FQNEAQ. CDR3 DNA: TGTGCCAGCAGCTCCCGCTACGGGACAGGGATCACCGGGGAGCTGTTTTTT. Protein product: CASSSRYGTGITGELFF.